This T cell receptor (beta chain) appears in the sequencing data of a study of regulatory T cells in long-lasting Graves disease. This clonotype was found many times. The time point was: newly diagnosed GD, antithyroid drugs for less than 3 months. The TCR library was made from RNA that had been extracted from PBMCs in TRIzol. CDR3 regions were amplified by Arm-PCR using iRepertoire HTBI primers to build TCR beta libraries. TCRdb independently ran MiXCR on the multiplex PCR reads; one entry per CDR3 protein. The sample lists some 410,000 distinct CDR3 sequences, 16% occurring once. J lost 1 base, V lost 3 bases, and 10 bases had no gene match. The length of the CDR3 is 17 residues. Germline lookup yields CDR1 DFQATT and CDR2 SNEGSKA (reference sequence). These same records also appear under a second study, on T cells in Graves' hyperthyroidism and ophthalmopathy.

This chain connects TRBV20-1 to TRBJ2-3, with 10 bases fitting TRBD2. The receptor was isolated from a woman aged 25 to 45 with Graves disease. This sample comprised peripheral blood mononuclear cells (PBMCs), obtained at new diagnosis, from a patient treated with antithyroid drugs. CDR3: CSASPLSGRPGTDTQYF. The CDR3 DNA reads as TGCAGTGCTAGTCCCCTTAGCGGGAGGCCCGGCACAGATACGCAGTATTTT.